This T cell receptor beta chain was identified during a study of T-cell memory formation after mild COVID-19 (dated by TCRdb to the early 2020s). In the study overall: TCR sequence clusters from the two donors were largely donor specific. T-cell clones expanding and contracting after mild COVID-19 in a couple of donors were tracked by longitudinal TCRalpha and TCRbeta repertoire sequencing. The cohort comprised two young, previously healthy adult volunteers, one female and one male.

PBMCs were isolated by Ficoll-Paque density gradient centrifugation. General conclusions and limits of the study: The study covered only a couple of mild cases, and larger cohorts including severe cases with pre-infection samples were considered necessary. Some responding clones were found in pre-infection memory, which suggests that pre-existing cross-reactive memory T cells took part in the SARS-CoV-2 response. Contracting CD4+ clones were found mainly in CM and EM memory subsets, while CD8+ clones were enriched in EMRA. Balanced CD4/CD8 phenotypes were observed for clones contracting from day 15 to 85, whereas a bias towards CD4+ was observed for a second wave of clones expanding from day 15 to 37. Whether the second-wave clones peaking on day 37 were SARS-CoV-2 specific was not confirmed.

Relative to germline, V is missing 5 bases and J is missing 4 bases, with 12 bases of the junction outside any gene match. CDR1 and CDR2 (SQVTM, ANQGSEA) derive from the germline V gene. The CDR3 goes from the cysteine to the phenylalanine over 15 residues. The read is trimmed to its CDR3 DNA, 45 bases read in frame from base 1. TCRdb lists the instrument as Illumina NovaSeq 6000. cDNA libraries for TCRalpha and TCRbeta were prepared by 5'RACE using constant-segment primers, with sample barcodes and unique molecular identifiers added. RNA was extracted from every sample with Trizol reagent. The libraries were amplified in two PCR steps, and the second step added a second sample barcode and Illumina TruSeq adapters. Libraries were sequenced on an Illumina NovaSeq with 2 x 150 bp paired-end reads. As for the original processing: Reads were demultiplexed and collapsed into UMI-guided consensus sequences with migec v1.2.7. Using mixcr v2.1.11, the UMI consensuses were aligned to TRA and TRB V and J templates and assembled into clonotypes. Clonotypes were classified as expanded or contracted when called significant by both edgeR and NoisET, with noise models trained on biological replicates. For edgeR calls, a false discovery rate-adjusted p below 0.01 and a log2 fold-change threshold of 1 were applied. As an exploratory analysis of dynamics, PCA with hierarchical clustering was applied to max-normalized trajectories of the 1000 most abundant clonotypes. The CD4 or CD8 phenotype of responding clones was assigned using the separately sequenced CD4+ and CD8+ repertoires. The public reads were run again by TCRdb, first through fastp at Q25 and then through MiXCR, and only productive beta chains were kept. CDR3 protein duplicates are merged, each entry listing the most common genes and DNA. The V and J calls here are based on TCRdb, not the publication. The table for this sample lists 110,000 or so distinct CDR3 sequences; around a fifth of them were counted only once. Clones ranked in the top ten supply 40% to 50% of the sample.

This clonotype has only a few counts. The specificity of this receptor is unknown. Per-nucleotide qualities are absent, and no much larger clonotype sits a single base away. The V and J segments used are TRBV29-1 and TRBJ2-3; TRBD1 lines up with 7 middle nucleotides. The TCR sequence derives from a man aged 18 to 30 who had mild COVID-19 (a few samples of this study predate the infection). The sample titles of this study are shuffled in the database, so cell type and time point are left out; the donor was told from shared clones. What was sequenced was PBMCs or a T cell subset sorted from them (not recorded which). The DNA sequence is TGCAGCGTTCGTTTACAGGGGACCCGGGCAGATACGCAGTATTTT. Its amino acids are CSVRLQGTRADTQYF.